One and the same sample provided the 4 T cell receptor beta chains below, sequenced in a study of patients and donors after allogeneic stem cell transplantation. In TCRdb, the RT-PCR reads were re-called with MiXCR into one record per CDR3 protein. Altogether about 39,000 distinct CDR3 sequences are present, about 30% being singletons, with the ten largest covering 72%. The sample consisted of blood, either unsorted or a sorted T cell fraction (not recorded which). The receptors originated from a human donor who was either an allogeneic HSCT recipient or a stem cell or donor lymphocyte infusion donor (not recorded which). It is not recorded whose cells these are; they may come from a transplant donor.

The chain uses TRBV5-5 and TRBJ1-2, with TRBD1 matching over 10 bases. CDR1 is SGHKS and CDR2 is YYEKEE in the germline V gene (reference sequence). Trimming cost V 6 bases and J 5 bases; bases outside gene matches: 10. CDR3 size: 15 residues. In nucleotides, the CDR3 is TGTGCCAGCACCACCGGGACAGGGGAATATTATGGCTACACCTTC. This translates into CASTTGTGEYYGYTF.

The chain employs TRBV11-3 and TRBJ1-5; 8 nucleotides align to TRBD1. J lost 3 bases, V lost 3 bases, and 7 bases had no gene match. Germline V lookup: CDR1 SGHNT, CDR2 YENEEA. This CDR3 spans 16 amino acids. CDR3 sequence reads: CASSFRDRGDNQPQHF. In DNA form, the CDR3 reads TGTGCCAGCAGCTTCCGCGACAGGGGTGACAATCAGCCCCAGCATTTT.

The chain recombines TRBV6-2 or TRBV6-3 with TRBJ2-4; D possibly corresponds to TRBD2 (6 bases). Germline values: CDR1 MNHEY, CDR2 SVGEGT. The CDR3 contains 13 residues. The germline V and J ends were trimmed by 5 bases and 6 bases, with 11 bases remaining between them. The CDR3 nucleotides read TGTGCCAGCAGTCAGACTAGTGGAAACATTCAGTACTTC. Amino acids: CASSQTSGNIQYF.

This clonotype was found a few times. This chain uses TRBV9 with TRBJ1-2; D unclear. V was shortened by 0 bases and J by 3 bases, with 6 bases between the two germline ends. Germline CDR1 is SGDLS and CDR2 is YYNGEE. This CDR3 has 13 residues. CDR3 sequence: CASSVERDYGYTF. The DNA of the CDR3 is TGTGCCAGCAGCGTAGAGAGGGACTATGGCTACACCTTC.